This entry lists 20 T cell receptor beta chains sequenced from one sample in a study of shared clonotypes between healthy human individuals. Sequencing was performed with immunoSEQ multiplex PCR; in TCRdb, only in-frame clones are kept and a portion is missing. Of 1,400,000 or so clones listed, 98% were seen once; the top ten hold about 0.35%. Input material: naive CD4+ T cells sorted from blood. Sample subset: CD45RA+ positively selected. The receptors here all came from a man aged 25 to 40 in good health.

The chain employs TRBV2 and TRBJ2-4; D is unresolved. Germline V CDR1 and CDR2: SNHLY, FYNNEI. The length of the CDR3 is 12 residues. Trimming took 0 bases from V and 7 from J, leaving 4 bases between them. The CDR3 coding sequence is TGTGCCAGCAGTGAAGCGGGGAACATTCAGTACTTC. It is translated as CASSEAGNIQYF.

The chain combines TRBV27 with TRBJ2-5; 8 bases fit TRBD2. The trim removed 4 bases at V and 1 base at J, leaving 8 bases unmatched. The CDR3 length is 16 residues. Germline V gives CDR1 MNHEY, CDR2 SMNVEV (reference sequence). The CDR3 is CASSYIAGRSQETQYF. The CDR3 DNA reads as TGTGCCAGCAGTTACATAGCGGGAAGGTCCCAAGAGACCCAGTACTTC.

CDR3 residues: CASSPNLLKTGTKETQYF. The CDR3 nucleotides read TGTGCCAGCAGCCCAAACCTCCTGAAGACAGGGACAAAAGAGACCCAGTACTTC. The chain joins TRBV14 to TRBJ2-5; 7 bases align to TRBD1. V gave up 4 bases and J gave up 3 bases; unmatched junction bases: 17. CDR3 length: 18 amino acids. Per germline, CDR1 SGHDN and CDR2 FVKESK.

The chain's CDR3 is CASRGGRGFEQYF. CDR3 nucleotides: TGTGCCAGCAGGGGCGGGAGGGGTTTCGAGCAGTACTTC. The chain combines TRBV28 with TRBJ2-7, with 9 bases identical to TRBD2. The germline V gene encodes CDR1 MDHEN and CDR2 SYDVKM. V lost 6 bases, J lost 6 bases, and 6 bases stayed unmatched. This CDR3 is built from 13 residues.

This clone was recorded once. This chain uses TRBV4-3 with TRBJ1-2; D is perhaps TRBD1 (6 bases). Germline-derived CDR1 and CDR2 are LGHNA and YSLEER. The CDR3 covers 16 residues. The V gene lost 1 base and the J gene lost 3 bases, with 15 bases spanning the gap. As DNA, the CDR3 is TGCGCCAGCAGCCAAGTTACCGGGGGCTCGGACTATGGCTACACCTTC. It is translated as CASSQVTGGSDYGYTF.

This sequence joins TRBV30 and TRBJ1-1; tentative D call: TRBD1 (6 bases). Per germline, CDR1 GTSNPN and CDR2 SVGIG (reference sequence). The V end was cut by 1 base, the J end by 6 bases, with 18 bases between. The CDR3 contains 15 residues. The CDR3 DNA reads TGTGCCTGGAGTGGAGATGAGGGGGGGCGTCCTGAAGCTTTCTTT. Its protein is CAWSGDEGGRPEAFF.

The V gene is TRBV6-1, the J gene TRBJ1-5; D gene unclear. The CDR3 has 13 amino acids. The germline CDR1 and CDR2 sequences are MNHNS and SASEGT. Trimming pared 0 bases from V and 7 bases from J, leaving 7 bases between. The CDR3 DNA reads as TGTGCCAGCAGTGAAGCGCTGGGACAGCCCCAGCATTTT. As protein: CASSEALGQPQHF.

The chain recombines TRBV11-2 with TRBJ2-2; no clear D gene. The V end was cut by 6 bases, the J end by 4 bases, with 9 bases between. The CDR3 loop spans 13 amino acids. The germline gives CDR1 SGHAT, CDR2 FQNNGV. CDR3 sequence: CASRKLGTGELFF. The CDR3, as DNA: TGTGCCAGCAGGAAGCTTGGCACCGGGGAGCTGTTTTTT.

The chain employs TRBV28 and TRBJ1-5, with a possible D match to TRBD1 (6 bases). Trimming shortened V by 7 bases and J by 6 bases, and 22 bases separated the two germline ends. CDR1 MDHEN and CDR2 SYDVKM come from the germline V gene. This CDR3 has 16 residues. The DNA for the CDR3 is TGTGCCAGCACTAGGGGGGGGGCGGTGTTAGGTCAGCCCCAGCATTTT. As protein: CASTRGGAVLGQPQHF.

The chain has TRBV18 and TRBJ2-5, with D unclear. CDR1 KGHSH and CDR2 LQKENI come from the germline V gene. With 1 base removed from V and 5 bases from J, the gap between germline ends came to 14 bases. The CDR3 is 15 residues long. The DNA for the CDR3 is TGTGCCAGCTCACCACTACCGCGGAGTGTGGAGACCCAGTACTTC. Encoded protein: CASSPLPRSVETQYF.

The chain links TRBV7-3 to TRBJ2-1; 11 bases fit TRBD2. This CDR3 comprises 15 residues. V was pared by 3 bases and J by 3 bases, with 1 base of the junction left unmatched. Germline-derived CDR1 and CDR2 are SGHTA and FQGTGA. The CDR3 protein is CASSFTSGSYNEQFF. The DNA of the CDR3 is TGTGCCAGCAGCTTCACTAGCGGGAGCTACAATGAGCAGTTCTTC.

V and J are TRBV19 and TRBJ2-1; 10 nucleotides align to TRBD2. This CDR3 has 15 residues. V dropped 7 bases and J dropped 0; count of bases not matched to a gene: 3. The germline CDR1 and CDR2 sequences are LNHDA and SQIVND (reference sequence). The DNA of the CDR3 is TGTGCCAGTATGCCTAGCGGGAGCTCCTACAATGAGCAGTTCTTC. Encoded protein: CASMPSGSSYNEQFF.

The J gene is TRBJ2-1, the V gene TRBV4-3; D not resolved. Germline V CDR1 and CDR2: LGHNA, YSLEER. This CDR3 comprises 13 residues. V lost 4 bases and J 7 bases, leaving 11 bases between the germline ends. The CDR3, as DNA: TGCGCCAGCAGCCTCATTGGTGGAAATGAGCAGTTCTTC. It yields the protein CASSLIGGNEQFF.

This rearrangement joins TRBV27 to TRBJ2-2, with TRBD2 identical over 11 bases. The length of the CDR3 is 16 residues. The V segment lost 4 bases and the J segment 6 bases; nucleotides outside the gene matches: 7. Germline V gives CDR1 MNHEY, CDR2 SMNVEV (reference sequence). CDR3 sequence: CASSYKRLAGSGELFF. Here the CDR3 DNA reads TGTGCCAGCAGTTATAAGAGACTAGCGGGATCCGGGGAGCTGTTTTTT.

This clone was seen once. In DNA form, the CDR3 reads TGTGCCAGCAGCTACGACAGATATCAGCCCCAGCATTTT. Translation gives CASSYDRYQPQHF. The genes are TRBV5-5 and TRBJ1-5, with D perhaps TRBD1 (5 bases). This CDR3 is built from 13 residues. Trimming left V 3 bases short and J 5 bases short, with 9 bases between. CDR1 SGHKS and CDR2 YYEKEE come from the germline V gene (reference sequence).

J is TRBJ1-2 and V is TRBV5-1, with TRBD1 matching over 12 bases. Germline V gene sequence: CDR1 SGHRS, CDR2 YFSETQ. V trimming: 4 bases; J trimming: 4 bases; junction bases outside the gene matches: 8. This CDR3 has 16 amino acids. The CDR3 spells CASSHGTGGRGYGYTF. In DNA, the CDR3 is TGCGCCAGCAGCCACGGGACAGGGGGCCGGGGCTATGGCTACACCTTC. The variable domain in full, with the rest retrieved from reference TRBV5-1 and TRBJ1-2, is KAGVTQTPRYLIKTRGQQVTLSCSPISGHRSVSWYQQTPGQGLQFLFEYFSETQRNKGNFPGRFSGRQFSNSRSEMNVSTLELGDSALYLCASSHGTGGRGYGYTFGSGTRLTVV.

The chain's CDR3 is CASSAIAEPDYRNEQFF. The CDR3, as DNA: TGCGCCAGCAGCGCCATAGCGGAGCCCGACTACCGCAATGAGCAGTTCTTC. The chain uses TRBV5-1 and TRBJ2-1; D may be TRBD2 (6 bases). Germline lookup yields CDR1 SGHRS and CDR2 YFSETQ. V shed 4 bases and J shed 6 bases, with 23 bases lying between them. The CDR3 is made up of 17 amino acids.

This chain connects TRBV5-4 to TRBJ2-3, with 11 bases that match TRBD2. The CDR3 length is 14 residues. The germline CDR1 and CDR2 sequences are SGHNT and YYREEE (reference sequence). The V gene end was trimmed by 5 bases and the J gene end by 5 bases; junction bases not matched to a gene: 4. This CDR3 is CASRPGLAGDTQYF. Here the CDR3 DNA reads TGTGCCAGCAGACCTGGACTAGCGGGAGATACGCAGTATTTT.

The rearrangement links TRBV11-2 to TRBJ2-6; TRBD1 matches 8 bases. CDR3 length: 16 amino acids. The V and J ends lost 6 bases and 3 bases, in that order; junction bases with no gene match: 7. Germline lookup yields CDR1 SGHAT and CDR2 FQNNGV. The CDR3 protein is CASRRPGGIGANVLTF. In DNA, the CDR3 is TGTGCCAGCAGGCGCCCAGGGGGCATTGGGGCCAACGTCCTGACTTTC.

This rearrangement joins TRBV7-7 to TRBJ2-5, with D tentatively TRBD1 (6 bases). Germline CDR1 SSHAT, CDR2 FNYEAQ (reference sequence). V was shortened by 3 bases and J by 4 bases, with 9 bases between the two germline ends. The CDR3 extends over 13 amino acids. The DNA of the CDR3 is TGTGCCAGCAGCTTTTTAGGGGGAGAGACCCAGTACTTC. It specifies CASSFLGGETQYF.